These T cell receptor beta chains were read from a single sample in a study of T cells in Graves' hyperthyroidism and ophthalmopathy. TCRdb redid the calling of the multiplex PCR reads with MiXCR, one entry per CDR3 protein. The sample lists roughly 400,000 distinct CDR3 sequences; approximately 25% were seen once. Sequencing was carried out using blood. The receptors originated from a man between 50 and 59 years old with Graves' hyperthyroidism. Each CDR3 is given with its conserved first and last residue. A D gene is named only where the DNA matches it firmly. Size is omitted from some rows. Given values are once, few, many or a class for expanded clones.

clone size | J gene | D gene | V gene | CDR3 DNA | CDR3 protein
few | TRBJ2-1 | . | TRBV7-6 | TGTGCCAGCAGCTCGATAAATTACAATGAGCAGTTCTTC | CASSSINYNEQFF
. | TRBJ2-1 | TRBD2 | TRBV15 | TGTGCCACCAGCAGAGATCTCGGGACTAGCGGTCAGTTCTTC | CATSRDLGTSGQFF
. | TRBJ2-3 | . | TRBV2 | TGTGCCAGCAGTGGAGTAGCAGGGGGCACAGATACGCAGTATTTT | CASSGVAGGTDTQYF
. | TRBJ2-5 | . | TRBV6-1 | TGTGCCCGTTCGAAGACCCAGTACTTC | CARSKTQYF
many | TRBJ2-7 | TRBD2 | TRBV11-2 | TGTGCCAGCAGCTTAGAGGAGGGACTAGCGGGATCCCCCGAGCAGTACTTC | CASSLEEGLAGSPEQYF
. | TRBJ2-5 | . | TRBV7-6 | TGTGCCAGCAGCTCCCGGGCTGGGCGAGGAGAGACCCAGTACTTC | CASSSRAGRGETQYF
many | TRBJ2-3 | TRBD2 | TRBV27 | TGTGCCAGCAGTCCCGGACTAGTTCCCACAGATACGCAGTATTTT | CASSPGLVPTDTQYF
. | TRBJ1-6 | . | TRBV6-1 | TGTGATAAGCAGTTCGGCTCCTATAATTCACCCCTCCACTTT | CDKQFGSYNSPLHF
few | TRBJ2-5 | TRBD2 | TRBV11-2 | TGTGCCAGCAGCTCCTCCCTAGCGGATGGGACGGAGACCCAGTACTTC | CASSSSLADGTETQYF
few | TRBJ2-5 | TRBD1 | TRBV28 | TGTGCCAGCAGCCACGACAGGGGGAACGGGCAAGAGACCCAGTACTTC | CASSHDRGNGQETQYF
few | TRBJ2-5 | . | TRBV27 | TGTGCCAGCAGTTTATCGGGTCTACTCCAAGAGACCCAGTACTTC | CASSLSGLLQETQYF
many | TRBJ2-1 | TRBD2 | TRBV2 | TGTGCCAGCAGTGGCGGGAGGGCCAATGAGCAGTTCTTC | CASSGGRANEQFF
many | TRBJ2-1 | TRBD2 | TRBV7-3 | TGTGCCAGCAGCTTATTAAGCGGGAGCTCCTACAATGAGCAGTTCTTC | CASSLLSGSSYNEQFF
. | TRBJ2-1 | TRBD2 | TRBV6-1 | TGTGCCAGCTTGGGCGGGGGGAGCTCCTACAATGAGCAGTTCTTC | CASLGGGSSYNEQFF
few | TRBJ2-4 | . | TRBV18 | TGTGCCAGCTCACCGAAGTCCGGTAAGGGGCTGGACATTCAGTACTTC | CASSPKSGKGLDIQYF
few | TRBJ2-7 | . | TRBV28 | TGTGCCAGCAGGACAACGGATTACGAGCAGTACTTC | CASRTTDYEQYF
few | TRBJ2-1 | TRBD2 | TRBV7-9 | TGTGCCAGCAGCCTGGGACTAGCGGGAGGGCAATCCTACAATGAGCAGTTCTTC | CASSLGLAGGQSYNEQFF
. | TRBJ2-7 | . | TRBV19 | TGTGCCAGTAGACAGGGCAGCGAGCAGTACTTC | CASRQGSEQYF
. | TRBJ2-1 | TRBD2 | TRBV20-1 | TGCAGTGCTGTTAGCGGGAGTAACAATGAGCAGTTCTTC | CSAVSGSNNEQFF
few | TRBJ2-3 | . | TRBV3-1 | TGTGCCAGCAGCTACATGGACGGGTTGGCAGATACGCAGTATTTT | CASSYMDGLADTQYF
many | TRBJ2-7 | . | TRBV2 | TGTGCCAGCAGTTCCGGGACAACCTTCTACGAGCAGTACTTC | CASSSGTTFYEQYF
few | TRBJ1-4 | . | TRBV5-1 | TGCGCCAGCAGCCCCTCCGGGACGGAGAATGAAAAACTGTTTTTT | CASSPSGTENEKLFF
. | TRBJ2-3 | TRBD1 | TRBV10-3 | TGTGCCATCAGTCCCGGGACAGGGACAGATACGCAGTATTTT | CAISPGTGTDTQYF
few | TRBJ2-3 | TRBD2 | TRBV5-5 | TGTGCCAGCAGCTTGAACGGGAGGGGTACGCAGTATTTT | CASSLNGRGTQYF
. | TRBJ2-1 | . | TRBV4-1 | TGCGCCAGCAGCCAAGGTTTGCGGGTCGGAAATGAGCAGTTCTTC | CASSQGLRVGNEQFF
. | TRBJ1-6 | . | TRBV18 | TGTGCCAGCTCACCATGGGACAAAGGAGGTTCACCCCTCCACTTT | CASSPWDKGGSPLHF
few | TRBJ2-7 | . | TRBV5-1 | TGCGCCAGCAGGAGTATTAGCGGAGGGGTAGAGGAGCAGTACTTC | CASRSISGGVEEQYF
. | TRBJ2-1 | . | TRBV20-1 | TGCAGTGCTAGTGGTAGCGGAGATCTCTCCTACAATGAGCAGTTCTTC | CSASGSGDLSYNEQFF
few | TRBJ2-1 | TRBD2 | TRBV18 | TGTGCCAGCTCACCACTCGCGGGAGGGCCCCCGGGAAGCAATGAGCAGTTCTTC | CASSPLAGGPPGSNEQFF
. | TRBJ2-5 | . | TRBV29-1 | TGCAGCGTTGAAGCAGGGCGGGAGACCCAGTACTTC | CSVEAGRETQYF
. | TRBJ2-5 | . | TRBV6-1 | TGTGCCGGGGATTTGGGCGGGGAGCTGAAGACCCAGTACTTC | CAGDLGGELKTQYF